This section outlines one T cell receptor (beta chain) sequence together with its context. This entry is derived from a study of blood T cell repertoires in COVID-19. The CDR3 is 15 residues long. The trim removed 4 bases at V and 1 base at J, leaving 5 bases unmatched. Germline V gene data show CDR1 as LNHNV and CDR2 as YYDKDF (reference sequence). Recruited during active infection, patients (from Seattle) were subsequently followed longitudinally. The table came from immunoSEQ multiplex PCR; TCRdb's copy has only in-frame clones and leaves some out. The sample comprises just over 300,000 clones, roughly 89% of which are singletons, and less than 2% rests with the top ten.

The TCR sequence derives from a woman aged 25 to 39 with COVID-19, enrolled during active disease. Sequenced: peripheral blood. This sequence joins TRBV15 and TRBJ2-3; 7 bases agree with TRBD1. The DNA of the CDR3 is TGTGCCACCAGCAATGACAGGGATCGCACAGATACGCAGTATTTT. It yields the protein CATSNDRDRTDTQYF.